This TCR beta chain is drawn from a study of T cell responses to AZD1222 COVID-19 vaccine. The table lists this clone with a count of one. The CDR3 has 15 residues. Trimming cost V 5 bases and J 2 bases; bases outside gene matches: 6. Per germline, CDR1 MNHEY and CDR2 SVGAGI. Data came from immunoSEQ multiplex PCR; TCRdb stores just in-frame clones and leaves some out. The table records roughly 70,000 clones, 79% of them present only once. The sample here was peripheral blood, taken on day 0 of MenACWY control vaccination. J is TRBJ2-3 and V is TRBV6-5; 8 positions match TRBD2. This clonotype was sampled from an adult in good health. CDR3 nucleotides: TGTGCCAGCAGTCAACTAGCGGACCTCACAGATACGCAGTATTTT. Translation: CASSQLADLTDTQYF.